This T cell receptor (beta chain) is from a study of breast tumors, draining lymph nodes, adjacent tissues. Overall study results and limits: The lymph node origin of tumor T cells was framed as consistent with a hypothesis, not demonstrated. Findings are consistent with lymph node origin and intratumoral expansion of most tumor T cells. Compared with lymph nodes, tumors were less diverse; compared with nontumor tissue, more.

This clonotype was observed a handful of times. Its specificity is not known. Trimming left V 6 bases short and J 4 bases short, with 18 bases between. Germline V gene sequence: CDR1 MDHEN, CDR2 SYDVKM. This CDR3 spans 15 amino acids. TCRdb re-analysed the multiplex PCR reads in MiXCR, keeping a single row per CDR3 protein. The table includes 150,000 to 200,000 distinct CDR3 sequences, approximately 33% detected once. Axillary draining lymph nodes of breast cancer patients supplied the node samples. Sequencing used axillary lymph node tissue. The TCR comes from a female donor with breast cancer. Some clones in this sample may be carry-over from other donors' samples. The gene calls are TRBV28 and TRBJ1-2, with a tentative D call TRBD1 (6 bases). DNA for the CDR3: TGTGCCAGCAGCTATCCGGGACAAGGACTCTATGGCTACACCTTC. This gives the protein CASSYPGQGLYGYTF.